This is a list of T cell receptor beta chains from one sample in a study of cytomegalovirus exposure and HLA in healthy donors. Libraries were prepared by immunoSEQ multiplex PCR; TCRdb keeps only in-frame clonotypes and omits some of them. The sample lists tens of thousands of clones, over 75% occurring once. The material sequenced was PBMCs. Receptor source: a female donor in good health and CMV-seronegative. Both conserved end residues are part of each CDR3. A D gene is named only where the DNA matches it firmly. Expanded clones get a size class; other rows say once, few or many, or leave the size out.

TRBJ2-7	.	TRBD1	TRBV7-9	TGTGCCAGCAGCACCTGGACAGGGTATCGGTACGAGCAGTACTTC	CASSTWTGYRYEQYF
TRBJ2-7	few	TRBD2	TRBV5-4	TGTGCCAGTCAAGCAGCGGGAGGTAAAACCTACGAGCAGTACTTC	CASQAAGGKTYEQYF
TRBJ1-5	.	.	TRBV28	TGTGCCAGCAGTTTCGGGCAGGGGAATCAGCCCCAGCATTTT	CASSFGQGNQPQHF
TRBJ2-2	.	TRBD1	TRBV15	TGTGCCACCAGCAGAGATTCAGGACAGGGGGTTTCCGGGGAGCTGTTTTTT	CATSRDSGQGVSGELFF
TRBJ1-4	few	TRBD1	TRBV5-1	TGCGCCAGCAGCCGGGGACAGGGGTTGACTAATGAAAAACTGTTTTTT	CASSRGQGLTNEKLFF
TRBJ2-3	.	.	TRBV7-9	TGTGCCAGCAGCTTAGCGCGCCCTCCTAGGACGCAGTATTTT	CASSLARPPRTQYF
TRBJ2-3	.	TRBD1	TRBV5-1	TGCGCCAGCAGATCCGGGACAGGGAGCACAGATACGCAGTATTTT	CASRSGTGSTDTQYF
TRBJ1-4	.	TRBD1	TRBV4-2	TGTGCCAGCAGCCAAGCCGTCGGACAGGGGATTGAAAAACTGTTTTTT	CASSQAVGQGIEKLFF
TRBJ1-1	.	TRBD1	TRBV6-1	TGTGCCAGCAGTGACAGGGGGAAGGGGACTGAAGCTTTCTTT	CASSDRGKGTEAFF
TRBJ2-1	.	.	TRBV6-5	TGTGCCAGCAGTTATACGGCCACAGGGTTAGGAAATGAGCAGTTCTTC	CASSYTATGLGNEQFF
TRBJ1-2	.	TRBD1	TRBV29-1	TGCAGCGTTGCGGGACAGGGGGACTATGGCTACACCTTC	CSVAGQGDYGYTF
TRBJ1-1	.	.	TRBV28	TGTGCCGCGCGTGAGCGGGCTGGCACTGAAGCTTTCTTT	CAARERAGTEAFF
TRBJ1-6	.	TRBD1	TRBV4-3	TGCGCCAGCAGCCAAGGGGCCAGGGGGTCAGGTTCACCCCTCCACTTT	CASSQGARGSGSPLHF
TRBJ1-4	.	TRBD1	TRBV15	TGTGCCACTCGATCAAATGGACAGGGCATAAAACTGTTTTTT	CATRSNGQGIKLFF
TRBJ2-5	.	TRBD1	TRBV10-3	TGTGCCATCAAAGGGGACAGCTTGGGGGAAGAGACCCAGTACTTC	CAIKGDSLGEETQYF